This TCR beta chain appears in the sequencing data of a study of CD8 T cells in ankylosing spondylitis. Findings and limits, study-wide: It appeared that ankylosing spondylitis blood was characterized by a TCR beta motif of several highly homologous variants. In reactive arthritis synovial fluid and blood, some motif variants had been reported before. Reportedly, matched ankylosing spondylitis synovial fluid was significantly enriched for disease-linked clones.

There are 17 residues in the CDR3. J was trimmed by 3 bases and V by 5 bases; bases with no gene match: 13. This clonotype was counted a single time. Its target is unknown. As the method for making TCR beta libraries, quantitative 5'-RACE with molecular barcodes was used. TCRdb reprocessed the 5' RACE reads with MiXCR, giving one entry per CDR3 protein. The sample yields around 250,000 distinct CDR3 sequences, 15% to 20% seen once. The chain is built from TRBV12-3 or TRBV12-4 and TRBJ2-3; 8 bases line up with TRBD1. The clonotype comes from a male donor with ankylosing spondylitis or in good health (not recorded which). Sequencing was carried out using blood, either unsorted or a sorted T cell fraction (not recorded which). The CDR3 DNA follows: TGTGCCAGCAGTCCTGAACACCCAGGGGGCCTAACAGATACGCAGTATTTT. Translating it yields CASSPEHPGGLTDTQYF.